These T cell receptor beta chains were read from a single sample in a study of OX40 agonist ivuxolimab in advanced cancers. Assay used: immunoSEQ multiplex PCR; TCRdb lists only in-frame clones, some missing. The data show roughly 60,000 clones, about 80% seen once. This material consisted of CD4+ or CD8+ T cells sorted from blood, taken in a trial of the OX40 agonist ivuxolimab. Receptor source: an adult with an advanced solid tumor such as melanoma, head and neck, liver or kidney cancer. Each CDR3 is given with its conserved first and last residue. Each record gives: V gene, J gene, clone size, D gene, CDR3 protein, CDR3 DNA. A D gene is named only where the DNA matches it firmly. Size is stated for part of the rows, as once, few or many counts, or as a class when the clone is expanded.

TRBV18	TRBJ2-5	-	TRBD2	CASSRSEWTSGETQYF	TGTGCCAGCTCTCGGTCCGAATGGACTAGCGGAGAGACCCAGTACTTC
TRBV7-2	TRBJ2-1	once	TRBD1	CASSLGQSYNEQFF	TGTGCCAGCAGCTTGGGACAGTCCTACAATGAGCAGTTCTTC
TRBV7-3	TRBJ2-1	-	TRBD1	CASSGTATYNEQFF	TGTGCCAGCAGCGGGACAGCCACCTACAATGAGCAGTTCTTC
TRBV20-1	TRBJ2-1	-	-	CSASLGLEQFF	TGCAGTGCTAGTTTGGGGTTAGAGCAGTTCTTC
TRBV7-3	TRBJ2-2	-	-	CASSLNTGELFF	TGTGCCAGCAGCCTCAACACCGGGGAGCTGTTTTTT
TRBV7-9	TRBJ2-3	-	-	CASSLGGGIDTQYF	TGTGCCAGCAGCTTAGGTGGGGGTATAGATACGCAGTATTTT
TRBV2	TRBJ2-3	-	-	CASSEGLRGGDTQYF	TGTGCCAGCAGTGAAGGTCTCAGGGGTGGAGATACGCAGTATTTT
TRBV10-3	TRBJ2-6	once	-	CAIRGYTWANVLTF	TGTGCCATCAGGGGGTATACCTGGGCCAACGTCCTGACTTTC
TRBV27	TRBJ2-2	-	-	CASTLKGGIAGELFF	TGTGCCAGCACCTTAAAGGGGGGCATAGCCGGGGAGCTGTTTTTT
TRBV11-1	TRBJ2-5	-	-	CASKLAGVAPQETQYF	TGTGCCAGCAAGCTAGCAGGAGTAGCCCCCCAAGAGACCCAGTACTTC
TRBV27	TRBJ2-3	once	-	CASSLTGAYTDTQYF	TGTGCCAGCAGTTTAACGGGGGCTTACACAGATACGCAGTATTTT
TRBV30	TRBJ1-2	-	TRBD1	CAWSNQGGYGYTF	TGTGCCTGGAGTAACCAGGGGGGCTATGGCTACACCTTC
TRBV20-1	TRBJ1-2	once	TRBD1	CSAATGVGYTF	TGCAGTGCCGCAACAGGGGTTGGCTACACCTTC
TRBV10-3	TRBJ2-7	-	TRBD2	CAIMSSLAGLEQYF	TGTGCCATCATGAGTAGTCTAGCGGGATTAGAGCAGTACTTC
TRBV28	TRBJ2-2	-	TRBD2	CASIGLAGVGSDGELFF	TGTGCCAGCATCGGACTAGCGGGAGTAGGGTCCGACGGGGAGCTGTTTTTT
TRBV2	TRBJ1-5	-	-	CASSDMSSNQPQHF	TGTGCCAGCAGTGATATGAGTAGCAATCAGCCCCAGCATTTT
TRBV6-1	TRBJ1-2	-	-	CASRPGVYGYTF	TGTGCCAGCCGACCGGGAGTCTATGGCTACACCTTC
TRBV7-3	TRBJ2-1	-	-	CASSLLDSLGNEQFF	TGTGCCAGCAGCTTACTTGACTCACTGGGCAATGAGCAGTTCTTC
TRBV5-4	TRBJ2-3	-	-	CASSLGGRGTDTQYF	TGTGCCAGCAGCTTGGGGGGGCGCGGAACAGATACGCAGTATTTT
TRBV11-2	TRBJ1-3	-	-	CASSPTYSGNTIYF	TGTGCCAGCAGCCCCACATACTCTGGAAACACCATATATTTT
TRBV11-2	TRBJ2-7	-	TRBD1	CASSLASGTDYEQYF	TGTGCCAGCAGCTTAGCGTCGGGGACAGACTACGAGCAGTACTTC
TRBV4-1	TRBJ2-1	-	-	CASSQLGVGQNYNEQFF	TGCGCCAGCAGCCAGCTCGGAGTAGGGCAGAATTACAATGAGCAGTTCTTC
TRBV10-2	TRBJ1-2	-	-	CASSPDSYTGGYTF	TGCGCCAGCAGTCCGGACTCCTACACCGGCGGCTACACCTTC
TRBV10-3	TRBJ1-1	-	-	CAISEANTEAFF	TGTGCCATCAGTGAAGCGAACACTGAAGCTTTCTTT
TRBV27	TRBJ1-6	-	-	CASSNLGDSPLHF	TGTGCCAGCAGCAATCTGGGGGATTCACCCCTCCACTTT
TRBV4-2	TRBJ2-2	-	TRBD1	CASSQGDRGNTGELFF	TGTGCCAGCAGCCAAGGGGACAGGGGAAACACCGGGGAGCTGTTTTTT
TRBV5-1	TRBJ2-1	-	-	CASSLANWGGGEQFF	TGCGCCAGCAGCTTGGCCAACTGGGGGGGCGGTGAGCAGTTCTTC
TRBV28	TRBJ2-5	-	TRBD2	CASSLSGRGGETQYF	TGTGCCAGCAGTTTAAGCGGGAGAGGGGGAGAGACCCAGTACTTC
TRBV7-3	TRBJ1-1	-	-	CASSPGPENTEAFF	TGTGCCAGCAGCCCCGGCCCGGAGAACACTGAAGCTTTCTTT
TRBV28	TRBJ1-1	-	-	CASMGFKNEAFF	TGTGCCAGCATGGGATTTAAGAATGAAGCTTTCTTT
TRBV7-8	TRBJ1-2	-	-	CASSRTREGGYGYTF	TGTGCCAGCAGCCGAACCCGTGAGGGAGGCTATGGCTACACCTTC
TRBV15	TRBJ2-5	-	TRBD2	CATSRGGSGAGETQYF	TGTGCCACCAGCAGAGGAGGTAGCGGGGCGGGAGAGACCCAGTACTTC
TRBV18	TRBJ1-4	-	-	CASSPWNEKLFF	TGTGCCAGCTCACCATGGAATGAAAAACTGTTTTTT
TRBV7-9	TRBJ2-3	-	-	CASSLLRGLTDTQYF	TGTGCCAGCAGCTTACTACGGGGGCTCACAGATACGCAGTATTTT
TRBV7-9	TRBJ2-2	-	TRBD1	CASSPGTGVNTGELFF	TGTGCCAGCAGCCCGGGGACAGGGGTGAACACCGGGGAGCTGTTTTTT
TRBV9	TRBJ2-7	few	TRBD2	CASSVDSSGVVGEQYF	TGTGCCAGCAGCGTAGATAGTAGCGGGGTTGTTGGCGAGCAGTACTTC
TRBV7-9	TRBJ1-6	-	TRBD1	CACATGTGGSPLHF	TGTGCCTGTGCAACCGGGACAGGGGGCTCACCCCTCCACTTT
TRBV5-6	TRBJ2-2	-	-	CASSRDWGWNTGELFF	TGTGCCAGCAGCCGAGATTGGGGGTGGAACACCGGGGAGCTGTTTTTT
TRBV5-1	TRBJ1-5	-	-	CASSLENSNQPQHF	TGCGCCAGCAGCTTGGAAAATAGCAATCAGCCCCAGCATTTT
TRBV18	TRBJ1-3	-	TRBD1	CASSQSTGDSGNTIYF	TGTGCCAGCTCACAATCGACAGGGGACTCTGGAAACACCATATATTTT
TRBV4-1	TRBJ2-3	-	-	CASSQGQFLSTDTQYF	TGCGCCAGCAGCCAAGGACAGTTCCTGAGCACAGATACGCAGTATTTT
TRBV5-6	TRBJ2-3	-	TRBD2	CASSFGTSGLRSTDTQYF	TGTGCCAGCAGCTTCGGGACTAGCGGATTACGAAGCACAGATACGCAGTATTTT
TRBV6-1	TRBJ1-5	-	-	CASSPGPQPQHF	TGTGCCAGCAGTCCTGGCCCGCAGCCCCAGCATTTT
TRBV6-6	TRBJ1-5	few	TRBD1	CAITQGYSNQPQHF	TGTGCCATCACACAGGGGTATAGCAATCAGCCCCAGCATTTT
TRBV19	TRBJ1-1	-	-	CATRGQLNTEAFF	TGTGCCACCCGAGGACAACTGAACACTGAAGCTTTCTTT
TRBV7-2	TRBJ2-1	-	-	CASSLGPNNEQFF	TGTGCCAGCAGCTTAGGGCCAAACAATGAGCAGTTCTTC
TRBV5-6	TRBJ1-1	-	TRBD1	CASVDRVGYNTEAFF	TGTGCCAGCGTAGACAGGGTTGGGTATAACACTGAAGCTTTCTTT
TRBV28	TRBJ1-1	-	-	CASSFSGVMNTEAFF	TGTGCCAGCAGTTTCTCCGGGGTTATGAACACTGAAGCTTTCTTT
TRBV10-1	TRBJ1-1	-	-	CASSDRLSGEAFF	TGCGCCAGCAGTGATCGGCTTTCTGGTGAAGCTTTCTTT
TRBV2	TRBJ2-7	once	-	CASSQGGQLYEQYF	TGTGCCAGCAGCCAAGGGGGACAACTCTACGAGCAGTACTTC
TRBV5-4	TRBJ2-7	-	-	CASSLSIATSYEQYF	TGTGCCAGCAGCTTGTCGATTGCCACCTCCTACGAGCAGTACTTC
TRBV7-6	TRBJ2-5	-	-	CASSLEVETQYF	TGTGCCAGCAGCTTAGAGGTCGAGACCCAGTACTTC
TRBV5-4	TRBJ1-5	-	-	CASSLGRSYQPQHF	TGTGCCAGCAGCTTGGGACGGAGCTATCAGCCCCAGCATTTT
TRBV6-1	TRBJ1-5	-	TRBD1	CASSGTGHSNQPQHF	TGTGCCAGCAGTGGGACAGGCCATAGCAATCAGCCCCAGCATTTT
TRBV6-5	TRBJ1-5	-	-	CASSRTVYSNQPQHF	TGTGCCAGCAGTCGGACGGTATATAGCAATCAGCCCCAGCATTTT
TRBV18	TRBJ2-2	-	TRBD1	CASSPVPGQGTGELFF	TGTGCCAGCTCACCAGTCCCGGGACAGGGGACCGGGGAGCTGTTTTTT
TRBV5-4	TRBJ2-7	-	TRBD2	CASSFSGSGEQYF	TGTGCCAGCAGCTTTAGCGGGAGCGGCGAGCAGTACTTC